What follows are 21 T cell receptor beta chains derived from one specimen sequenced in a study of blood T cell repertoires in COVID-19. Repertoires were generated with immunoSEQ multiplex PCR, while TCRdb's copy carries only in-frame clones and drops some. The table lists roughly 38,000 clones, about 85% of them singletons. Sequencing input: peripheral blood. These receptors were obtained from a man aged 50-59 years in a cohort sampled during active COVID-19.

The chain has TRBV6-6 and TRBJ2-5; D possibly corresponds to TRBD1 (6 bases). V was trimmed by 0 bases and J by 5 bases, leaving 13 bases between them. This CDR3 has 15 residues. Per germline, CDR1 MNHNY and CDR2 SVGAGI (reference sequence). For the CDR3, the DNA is TGTGCCAGCAGTTACTCGTACAGGGCGGGTGAGACCCAGTACTTC. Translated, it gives CASSYSYRAGETQYF.

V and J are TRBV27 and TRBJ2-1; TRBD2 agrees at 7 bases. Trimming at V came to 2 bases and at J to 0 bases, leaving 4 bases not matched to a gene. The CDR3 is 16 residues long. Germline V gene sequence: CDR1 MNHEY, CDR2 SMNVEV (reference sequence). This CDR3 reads CASSLVKRDSYNEQFF. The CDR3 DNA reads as TGTGCCAGCAGTTTAGTGAAGCGGGACTCCTACAATGAGCAGTTCTTC.

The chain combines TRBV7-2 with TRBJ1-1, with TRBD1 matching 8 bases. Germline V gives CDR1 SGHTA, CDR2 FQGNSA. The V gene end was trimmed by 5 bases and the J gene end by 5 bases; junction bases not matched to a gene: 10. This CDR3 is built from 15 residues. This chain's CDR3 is CASSPRQGRSTEAFF. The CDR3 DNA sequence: TGTGCCAGCAGCCCACGACAGGGGAGGAGTACTGAAGCTTTCTTT.

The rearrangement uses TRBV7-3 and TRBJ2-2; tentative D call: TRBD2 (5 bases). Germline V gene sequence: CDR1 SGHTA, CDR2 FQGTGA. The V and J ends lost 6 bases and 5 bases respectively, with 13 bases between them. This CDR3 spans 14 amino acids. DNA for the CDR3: TGTGCCAGCAGAAGGACGGGCGGGACCGGGGAGCTGTTTTTT. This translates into CASRRTGGTGELFF.

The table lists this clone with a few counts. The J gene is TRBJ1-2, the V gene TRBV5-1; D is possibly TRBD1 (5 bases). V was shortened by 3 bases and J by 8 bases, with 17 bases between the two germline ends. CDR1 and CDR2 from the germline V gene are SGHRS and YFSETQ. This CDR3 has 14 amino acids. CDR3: CASSSARPGEGYTF. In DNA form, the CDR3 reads TGCGCCAGCAGCTCAGCAAGGCCGGGGGAGGGCTACACCTTC.

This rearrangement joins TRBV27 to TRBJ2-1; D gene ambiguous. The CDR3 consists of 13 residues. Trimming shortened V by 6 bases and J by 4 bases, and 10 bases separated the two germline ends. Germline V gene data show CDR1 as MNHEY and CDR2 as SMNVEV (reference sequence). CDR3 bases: TGTGCCAGCAGGATTTCACGGTACAATGAGCAGTTCTTC. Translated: CASRISRYNEQFF.

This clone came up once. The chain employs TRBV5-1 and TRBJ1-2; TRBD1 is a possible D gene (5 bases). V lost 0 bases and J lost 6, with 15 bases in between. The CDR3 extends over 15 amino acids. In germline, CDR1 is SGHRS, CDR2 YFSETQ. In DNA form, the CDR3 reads TGCGCCAGCAGCTTGGCCGGCAGGGAGGAGGATGGCTACACCTTC. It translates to CASSLAGREEDGYTF.

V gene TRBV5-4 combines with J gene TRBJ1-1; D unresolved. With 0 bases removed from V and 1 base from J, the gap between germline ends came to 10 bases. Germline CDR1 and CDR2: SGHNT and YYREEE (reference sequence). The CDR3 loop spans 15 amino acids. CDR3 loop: CASSLAGSGNTEAFF. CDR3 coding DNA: TGTGCCAGCAGCTTGGCTGGGTCGGGGAACACTGAAGCTTTCTTT.

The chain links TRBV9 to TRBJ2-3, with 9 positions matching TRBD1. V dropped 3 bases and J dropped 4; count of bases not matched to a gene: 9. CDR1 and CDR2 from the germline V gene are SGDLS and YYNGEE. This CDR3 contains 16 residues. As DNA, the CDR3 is TGTGCCAGCAGCGCCGGGACAGGGCATGAAGCAGATACGCAGTATTTT. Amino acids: CASSAGTGHEADTQYF.

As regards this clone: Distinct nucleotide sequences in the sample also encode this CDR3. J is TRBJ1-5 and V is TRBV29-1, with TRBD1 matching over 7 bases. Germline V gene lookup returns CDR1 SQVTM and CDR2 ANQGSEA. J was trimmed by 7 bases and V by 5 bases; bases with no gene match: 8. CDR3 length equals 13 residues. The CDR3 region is CSVKKGAGQPQHF. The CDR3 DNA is TGCAGCGTTAAAAAGGGGGCAGGGCAGCCCCAGCATTTT.

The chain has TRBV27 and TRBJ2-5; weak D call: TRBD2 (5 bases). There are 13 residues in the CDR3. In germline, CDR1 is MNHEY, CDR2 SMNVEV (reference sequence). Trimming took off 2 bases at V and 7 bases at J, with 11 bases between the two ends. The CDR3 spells CASSLGSEGTQYF. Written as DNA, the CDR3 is TGTGCCAGCAGTTTAGGGAGTGAGGGGACCCAGTACTTC.

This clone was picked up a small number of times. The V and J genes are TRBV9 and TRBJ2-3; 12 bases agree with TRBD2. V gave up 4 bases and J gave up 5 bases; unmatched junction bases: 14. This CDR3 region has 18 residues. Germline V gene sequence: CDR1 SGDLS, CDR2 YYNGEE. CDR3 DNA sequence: TGTGCCAGCAGCCTCGGACAGGGACCGACTAGCGGGGGAGATACGCAGTATTTT. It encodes CASSLGQGPTSGGDTQYF.

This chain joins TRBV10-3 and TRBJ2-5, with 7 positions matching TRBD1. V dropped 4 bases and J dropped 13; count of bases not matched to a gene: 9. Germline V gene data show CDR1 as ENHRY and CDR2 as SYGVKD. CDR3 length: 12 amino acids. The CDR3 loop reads CAISALKGQWYF. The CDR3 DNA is TGTGCCATCAGTGCACTTAAGGGACAGTGGTACTTC.

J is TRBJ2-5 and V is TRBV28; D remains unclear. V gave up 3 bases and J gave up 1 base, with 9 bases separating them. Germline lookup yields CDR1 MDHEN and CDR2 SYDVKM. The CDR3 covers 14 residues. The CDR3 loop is CASSFPRSQETQYF. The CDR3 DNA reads TGTGCCAGCAGTTTTCCCCGCAGCCAAGAGACCCAGTACTTC. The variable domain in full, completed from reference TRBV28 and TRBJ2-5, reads DVKVTQSSRYLVKRTGEKVFLECVQDMDHENMFWYRQDPGLGLRLIYFSYDVKMKEKGDIPEGYSVSREKKERFSLILESASTNQTSMYLCASSFPRSQETQYFGPGTRLLVL.

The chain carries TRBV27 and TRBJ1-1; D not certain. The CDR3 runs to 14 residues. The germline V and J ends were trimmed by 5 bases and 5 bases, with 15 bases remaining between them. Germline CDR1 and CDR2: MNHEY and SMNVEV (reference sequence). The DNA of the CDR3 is TGTGCCAGCAGTCGCCTCAATGACAAGACTGAAGCTTTCTTT. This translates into CASSRLNDKTEAFF.

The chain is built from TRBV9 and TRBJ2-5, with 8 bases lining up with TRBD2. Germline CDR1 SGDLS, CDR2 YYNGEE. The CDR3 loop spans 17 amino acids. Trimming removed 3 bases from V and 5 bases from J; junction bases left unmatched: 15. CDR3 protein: CASSETLGAGAGETQYF. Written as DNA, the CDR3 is TGTGCCAGCAGCGAGACCCTAGGAGCGGGGGCGGGGGAGACCCAGTACTTC. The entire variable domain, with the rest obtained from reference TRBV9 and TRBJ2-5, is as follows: DSGVTQTPKHLITATGQRVTLRCSPRSGDLSVYWYQQSLDQGLQFLIQYYNGEERAKGNILERFSAQQFPDLHSELNLSSLELGDSALYFCASSETLGAGAGETQYFGPGTRLLVL.

The CDR3 DNA sequence: TGTGCCAGCAGTCTAATAGCGGGGGGGCCCTACAATGAGCAGTTCTTC. It codes for CASSLIAGGPYNEQFF. The chain employs TRBV6-2 or TRBV6-3 and TRBJ2-1, with 11 bases fitting TRBD2. V lost 5 bases, J lost 2 bases, and 5 bases stayed unmatched. CDR1 is MNHEY and CDR2 is SVGEGT in the germline V gene. The CDR3 extends over 16 amino acids.

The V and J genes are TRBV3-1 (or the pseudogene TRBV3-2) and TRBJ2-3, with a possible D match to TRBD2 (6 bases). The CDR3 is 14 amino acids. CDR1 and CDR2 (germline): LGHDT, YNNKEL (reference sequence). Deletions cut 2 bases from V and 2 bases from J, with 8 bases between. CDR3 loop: CASSQRRDTDTQYF. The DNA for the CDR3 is TGTGCCAGCAGCCAACGGCGGGACACAGATACGCAGTATTTT.

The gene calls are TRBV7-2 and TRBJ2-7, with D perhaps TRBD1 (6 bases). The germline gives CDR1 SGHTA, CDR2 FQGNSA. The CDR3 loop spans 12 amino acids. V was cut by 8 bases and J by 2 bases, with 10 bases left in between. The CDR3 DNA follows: TGTGCCAGCGGGCGGACAGCCTACGAGCAGTACTTC. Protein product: CASGRTAYEQYF.

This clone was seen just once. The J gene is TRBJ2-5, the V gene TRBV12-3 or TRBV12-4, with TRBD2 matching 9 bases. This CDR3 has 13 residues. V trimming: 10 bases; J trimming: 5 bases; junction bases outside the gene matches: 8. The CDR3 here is CATARGGEETQYF. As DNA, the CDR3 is TGTGCCACCGCGCGGGGGGGGGAGGAGACCCAGTACTTC.

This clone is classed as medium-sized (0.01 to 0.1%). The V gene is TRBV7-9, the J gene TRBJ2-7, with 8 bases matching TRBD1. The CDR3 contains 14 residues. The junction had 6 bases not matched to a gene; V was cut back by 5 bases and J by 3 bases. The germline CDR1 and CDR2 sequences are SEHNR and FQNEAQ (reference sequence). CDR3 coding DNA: TGTGCCAGCAGCCACCGGGACAGGAACTACGAGCAGTACTTC. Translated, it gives CASSHRDRNYEQYF. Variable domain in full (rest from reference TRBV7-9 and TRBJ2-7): DTGVSQNPRHKITKRGQNVTFRCDPISEHNRLYWYRQTLGQGPEFLTYFQNEAQLEKSRLLSDRFSAERPKGSFSTLEIQRTEQGDSAMYLCASSHRDRNYEQYFGPGTRLTVT.